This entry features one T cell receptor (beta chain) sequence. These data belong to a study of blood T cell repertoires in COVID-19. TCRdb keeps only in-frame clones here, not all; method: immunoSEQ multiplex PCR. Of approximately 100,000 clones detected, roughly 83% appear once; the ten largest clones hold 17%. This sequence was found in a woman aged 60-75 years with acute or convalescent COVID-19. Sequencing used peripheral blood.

The CDR3 sequence: CASSMARGSEKLFF. The CDR3 DNA follows: TGTGCCAGTAGTATGGCCAGGGGGTCGGAAAAACTGTTTTTT. The chain uses TRBV19 and TRBJ1-4, with 7 bases that match TRBD1. Germline CDR1 LNHDA, CDR2 SQIVND (reference sequence). V shed 3 bases and J 8 bases; nucleotides not matched to a gene: 6. This CDR3 has 14 residues.